This entry lists 11 T cell receptor beta chains sequenced from one sample in a study of graft-versus-host responses after intestinal transplantation. The antigens for these receptors are not known. TCRdb's copy holds only in-frame clones and misses some; the assay was immunoSEQ multiplex PCR. The top ten hold 1% to 1.5% of the sample, which has about 110,000 clones, about 92% seen once. The source was unstimulated CD8+ T cells sorted from spleen or lymph node cells, collected before transplant. Receptors were obtained from a human donor who was the organ donor for an intestinal transplant.

CDR3 amino acids: CASSYRGRDEQYF. For the CDR3, the DNA is TGTGCCAGCAGTTATAGGGGGAGGGACGAGCAGTACTTC. This chain uses TRBV28 with TRBJ2-7; perhaps TRBD2 as D (7 bases). The V gene lost 4 bases and the J gene lost 5 bases, with 12 bases spanning the gap. Germline V CDR1 and CDR2: MDHEN, SYDVKM. There are 13 residues in the CDR3.

The chain recombines TRBV9 with TRBJ2-5, with TRBD2 matching over 7 bases. The germline gives CDR1 SGDLS, CDR2 YYNGEE. Losses at the gene ends were 3 bases for V and 4 bases for J; bases not matched to a gene: 9. This CDR3 has 15 residues. This CDR3 reads CASSESGLYTETQYF. The CDR3 DNA follows: TGTGCCAGCAGCGAATCGGGACTATATACAGAGACCCAGTACTTC. Looking up the rest from reference TRBV9 and TRBJ2-5 gives the full variable domain: DSGVTQTPKHLITATGQRVTLRCSPRSGDLSVYWYQQSLDQGLQFLIQYYNGEERAKGNILERFSAQQFPDLHSELNLSSLELGDSALYFCASSESGLYTETQYFGPGTRLLVL.

This clone has a single count. The CDR3 region is CASSYSPPYEQYF. Written as DNA, the CDR3 is TGTGCCAGCAGCTACAGTCCCCCCTACGAGCAGTACTTC. The chain joins TRBV6-1 to TRBJ2-7; D is ambiguous. The germline V gene has CDR1 MNHNS and CDR2 SASEGT. V was trimmed by 6 bases and J by 2 bases, leaving 11 bases between them. The CDR3 consists of 13 residues.

This chain links TRBV30 with TRBJ1-3, with a weak D call TRBD1 (5 bases). Germline CDR1 is GTSNPN and CDR2 is SVGIG (reference sequence). V was clipped by 2 bases and J by 9 bases, with 17 bases between them. The CDR3 has 14 residues. CDR3 amino acids: CAWSPSGGASTIYF. The CDR3 DNA sequence: TGTGCCTGGAGTCCTTCCGGAGGGGCATCCACCATATATTTT.

This chain connects TRBV10-3 to TRBJ1-2, with D perhaps matching TRBD1 (6 bases). Trimming stripped 10 bases from V and 5 bases from J, with 17 bases between. The CDR3 runs 13 residues. Germline CDR1 and CDR2: ENHRY and SYGVKD. This CDR3 is CAKSRDNLYGYTF. CDR3 coding DNA: TGTGCCAAATCCCGGGACAACTTGTATGGCTACACCTTC.

The chain carries TRBV6-5 and TRBJ1-1; 11 bases fit TRBD1. CDR1 and CDR2 (germline): MNHEY, SVGAGI. The CDR3 extends over 15 amino acids. The ends lost 6 bases at V and 5 bases at J; junction bases unmatched: 8. The CDR3 coding sequence is TGTGCCAGCAGATTACTGAGGGACAGGGGGACTGAAGCTTTCTTT. As protein: CASRLLRDRGTEAFF.

The rearrangement links TRBV6-1 to TRBJ2-1; a weak D match, TRBD2 (6 bases). Germline V gives CDR1 MNHNS, CDR2 SASEGT. V gave up 8 bases and J gave up 6 bases, with 14 bases separating them. The CDR3 sequence is 13 residues long. The CDR3 protein is CASDPGVGNEQFF. Written as DNA, the CDR3 is TGTGCCAGCGACCCGGGGGTGGGCAATGAGCAGTTCTTC.

This clone was detected only once. The rearrangement uses TRBV7-9 and TRBJ1-2; 7 bases map to TRBD1. CDR1 is SEHNR and CDR2 is FQNEAQ in the germline V gene (reference sequence). The trim removed 6 bases at V and 4 bases at J, leaving 11 bases unmatched. The CDR3 consists of 15 residues. CDR3 sequence reads: CASSQNRGDFYGYTF. DNA of the CDR3: TGTGCCAGCAGTCAAAACAGGGGAGACTTCTATGGCTACACCTTC.

This chain links TRBV7-9 with TRBJ1-3; TRBD1 matches 8 bases. CDR3 length: 15 amino acids. With 4 bases clipped from V and 2 bases from J, the junction kept 4 bases outside the gene matches. In germline, CDR1 is SEHNR, CDR2 FQNEAQ (reference sequence). In nucleotides, the CDR3 is TGTGCCAGCAGCTGGACAGGGACCCCTGGAAACACCATATATTTT. It specifies CASSWTGTPGNTIYF.

The genes are TRBV29-1 and TRBJ1-1; maybe TRBD1 (6 bases). V was cut by 5 bases and J by 1 base, with 8 bases left in between. In germline, CDR1 is SQVTM, CDR2 ANQGSEA. The CDR3 has 12 residues. CDR3 sequence: CSVSGQNTEAFF. The CDR3 DNA is TGCAGCGTTTCGGGACAGAACACTGAAGCTTTCTTT. The full variable domain, its missing parts supplied by reference TRBV29-1 and TRBJ1-1, is SAVISQKPSRDICQRGTSLTIQCQVDSQVTMMFWYRQQPGQSLTLIATANQGSEATYESGFVIDKFPISRPNLTFSTLTVSNMSPEDSSIYLCSVSGQNTEAFFGQGTRLTVV.

V is TRBV7-8 and J is TRBJ2-1; no reliable D call. This CDR3 is 13 amino acids long. V dropped 1 base and J dropped 3 bases, with 4 bases sitting between them. In germline, CDR1 is SGHVS, CDR2 FQNEAQ. CDR3 loop: CASSLDLYNEQFF. The CDR3 region has the DNA TGTGCCAGCAGCTTAGACCTCTACAATGAGCAGTTCTTC.